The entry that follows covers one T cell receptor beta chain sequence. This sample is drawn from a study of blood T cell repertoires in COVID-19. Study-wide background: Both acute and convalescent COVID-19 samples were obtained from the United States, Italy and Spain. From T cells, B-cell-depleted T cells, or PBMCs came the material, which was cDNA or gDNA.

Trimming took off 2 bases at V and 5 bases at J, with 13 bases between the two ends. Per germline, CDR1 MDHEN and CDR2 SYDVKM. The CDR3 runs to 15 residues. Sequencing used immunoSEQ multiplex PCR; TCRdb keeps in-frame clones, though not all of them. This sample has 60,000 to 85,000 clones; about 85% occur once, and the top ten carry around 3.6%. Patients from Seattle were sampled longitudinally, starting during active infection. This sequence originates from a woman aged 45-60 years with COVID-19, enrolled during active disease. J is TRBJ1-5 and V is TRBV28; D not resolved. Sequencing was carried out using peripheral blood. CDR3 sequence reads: CASSLPTTGHQPQHF. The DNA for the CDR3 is TGTGCCAGCAGTTTACCGACTACGGGTCATCAGCCCCAGCATTTT. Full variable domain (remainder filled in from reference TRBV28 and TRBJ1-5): DVKVTQSSRYLVKRTGEKVFLECVQDMDHENMFWYRQDPGLGLRLIYFSYDVKMKEKGDIPEGYSVSREKKERFSLILESASTNQTSMYLCASSLPTTGHQPQHFGDGTRLSIL.